A single sample is the source of the 10 T cell receptor beta chains below, sequenced in a study of blood T cell repertoires in COVID-19. Clones were read by immunoSEQ multiplex PCR, and TCRdb kept only the in-frame ones, dropping some. The sample consists of over 150,000 clones, approximately 86% of them appearing once. The sequenced sample was peripheral blood. These receptors were obtained from a man in his fifties or sixties with COVID-19, enrolled during active disease.

This clone was counted a few times. The chain joins TRBV4-2 to TRBJ1-2, with D perhaps TRBD1 (5 bases). CDR1 and CDR2 (germline): LGHNA, YNFKEQ. The CDR3 sequence is 15 residues long. The V gene lost 4 bases and the J gene lost 7 bases, with 19 bases spanning the gap. The chain's CDR3 is CASSLPGTSWSGYTF. In DNA form, the CDR3 reads TGTGCCAGCAGCCTACCCGGGACTTCTTGGAGTGGCTACACCTTC.

The rearrangement links TRBV7-3 to TRBJ1-1; maybe TRBD1 (5 bases). The V end was cut by 4 bases, the J end by 7 bases, with 13 bases between. CDR1 SGHTA and CDR2 FQGTGA come from the germline V gene. This CDR3 has 13 amino acids. The CDR3, as DNA: TGTGCCAGCAGCTATCAGGGCATTGGTGAAGCTTTCTTT. Protein: CASSYQGIGEAFF.

In this sample, this clone turned up once. The rearrangement uses TRBV5-4 and TRBJ2-3, with 13 bases identical to TRBD2. Per germline, CDR1 SGHNT and CDR2 YYREEE (reference sequence). The V segment lost 4 bases and the J segment 1 base; nucleotides outside the gene matches: 6. There are 17 residues in the CDR3. CDR3 region: CASSNGTSGTGTDTQYF. In DNA, the CDR3 is TGTGCCAGCAGCAATGGGACTAGCGGGACAGGCACAGATACGCAGTATTTT.

This rearrangement joins TRBV11-3 to TRBJ2-5; TRBD1 agrees at 7 bases. The trim removed 5 bases at V and 7 bases at J, leaving 16 bases unmatched. There are 16 residues in the CDR3. Germline assignment: CDR1 SGHNT and CDR2 YENEEA. The CDR3 is CASSPGTVGVRGTQYF. CDR3 nucleotides: TGTGCCAGCAGCCCAGGGACAGTCGGAGTCCGGGGGACCCAGTACTTC.

The V and J genes are TRBV16 and TRBJ1-1; TRBD1 is a possible D gene (5 bases). This CDR3 has 17 residues. Germline V gene data show CDR1 as KGHSY and CDR2 as FQNENV. Trimming removed 3 bases at V and 0 bases at J, with 17 bases between. The CDR3 DNA reads as TGTGCCAGCAGCCATTTGTCAGGGTCTCCCATGAACACTGAAGCTTTCTTT. Amino acids: CASSHLSGSPMNTEAFF.

V and J are TRBV5-6 and TRBJ2-1, with 13 bases identical to TRBD2. V was clipped by 3 bases and J by 0 bases; unmatched bases: 6. This CDR3 is built from 18 residues. Per the germline V gene, CDR1 is SGHDT and CDR2 is YYEEEE. The chain's CDR3 is CASSSGLAGKSSYNEQFF. CDR3 nucleotide sequence: TGTGCCAGCAGCTCGGGACTAGCGGGGAAAAGCTCCTACAATGAGCAGTTCTTC.

J is TRBJ2-2 and V is TRBV15; D is possibly TRBD1 (6 bases). This CDR3 region has 14 residues. CDR1 and CDR2 (germline): LNHNV, YYDKDF (reference sequence). V shed 7 bases and J shed 0 bases, with 9 bases lying between them. For the CDR3, the DNA is TGTGCCACCAAATCAGGGGCGAACACCGGGGAGCTGTTTTTT. Protein: CATKSGANTGELFF.

This rearrangement joins TRBV28 to TRBJ2-7; perhaps TRBD1 as D (6 bases). The CDR3 spans 15 residues. Germline CDR1 reads MDHEN; CDR2 reads SYDVKM. The ends were cut back, 5 bases at V and 6 bases at J, with 20 bases in the middle. CDR3 in amino acids: CASSVPYTGKGEQYF. The CDR3 DNA follows: TGTGCCAGCAGTGTTCCATATACAGGGAAAGGCGAGCAGTACTTC.

This clone came up a few times. The CDR3 sequence: CASSLIRDVNTEAFF. CDR3 nucleotide sequence: TGTGCCAGCTCACTCATCAGGGATGTGAACACTGAAGCTTTCTTT. The chain recombines TRBV18 with TRBJ1-1, with TRBD1 as a possible D gene (5 bases). CDR3 length equals 15 residues. The V and J ends lost 4 bases and 0 bases respectively, with 12 bases between them. In germline, CDR1 is KGHSH, CDR2 LQKENI.

Only a few counts were recorded for this clone. The J gene is TRBJ1-2, the V gene TRBV5-5; 9 positions agree with TRBD1. Germline V gene lookup returns CDR1 SGHKS and CDR2 YYEKEE (reference sequence). The CDR3 sequence is 17 residues long. With 1 base clipped from V and 0 bases from J, the junction kept 7 bases outside the gene matches. The CDR3 DNA reads TGTGCCAGCAGCTTGATGGACAGGGGTTACTCTAACTATGGCTACACCTTC. Translation gives CASSLMDRGYSNYGYTF.